This is a list of T cell receptor beta chains from one sample in a study of cytotoxic CD8 clonotypes in ibrutinib-treated CLL. The data were produced by immunoSEQ multiplex PCR, yet TCRdb's version contains in-frame clones alone and is incomplete. The sample lists about 50,000 clones; roughly 57% were seen once. The starting material was PBMCs, obtained after 24 months of ibrutinib treatment. Receptors were obtained from a human donor with chronic lymphocytic leukemia. CDR3s include the opening cysteine and the closing phenylalanine or tryptophan.

CDR3aa: CASSVGGQYNEQFF; v_gene: TRBV2; j_gene: TRBJ2-1
CDR3aa: CASSLGALWGPSTF; v_gene: TRBV28; j_gene: TRBJ1-2
CDR3aa: CASSLVGRSDTQYF; v_gene: TRBV27; j_gene: TRBJ2-3
CDR3aa: CASSSGQGASRETQYF; v_gene: TRBV5-6; j_gene: TRBJ2-5
CDR3aa: CARRPGKKIPIYF; v_gene: TRBV23-1; j_gene: TRBJ1-3
CDR3aa: CASSSTVTDTQYF; v_gene: TRBV5-1; j_gene: TRBJ2-3
CDR3aa: CASSENRDFSPLHF; v_gene: TRBV25-1; j_gene: TRBJ1-6
CDR3aa: CASSPRTGENSPLHF; v_gene: TRBV7-9; j_gene: TRBJ1-6
CDR3aa: CAGGGPGEQYF; v_gene: TRBV6-7; j_gene: TRBJ2-7
CDR3aa: CTSSGQAESTDTQYF; v_gene: TRBV1; j_gene: TRBJ2-3
CDR3aa: CASSSRAGREKLFF; v_gene: TRBV5-1; j_gene: TRBJ1-4
CDR3aa: CASMEGFGNEKLFF; v_gene: TRBV6-6; j_gene: TRBJ1-4
CDR3aa: CASSMNRGQPQHF; v_gene: TRBV19; j_gene: TRBJ1-5
CDR3aa: CASTPGGTNYGYTF; v_gene: TRBV6-1; j_gene: TRBJ1-2
CDR3aa: CASSLSGGYTF; v_gene: TRBV25-1; j_gene: TRBJ1-2
CDR3aa: CSVGLGSADQPQHF; v_gene: TRBV29-1; j_gene: TRBJ1-5
CDR3aa: CASSISGGAWDTQYF; v_gene: TRBV6-6; j_gene: TRBJ2-3
CDR3aa: CASTPRNYNSPLHF; v_gene: TRBV27; j_gene: TRBJ1-6
CDR3aa: CASSSGRGFTGELFF; v_gene: TRBV5-4; j_gene: TRBJ2-2
CDR3aa: CATSDLTPTGRTSYEQYF; v_gene: TRBV6-1; j_gene: TRBJ2-7